This entry describes one T cell receptor (beta chain). This sample stems from a study of Ad26.COV2.S vaccination and SARS-CoV-2 variants. Germline CDR1 reads LGHNA; CDR2 reads YNFKEQ. V shed 4 bases and J shed 0 bases, with 6 bases lying between them. The CDR3 consists of 13 residues. This table comes from immunoSEQ multiplex PCR, and its TCRdb copy is limited to in-frame clones, with some not included. The sample lists about 280,000 clones; 80% to 90% were seen once. As to treatment: roughly 20 received Ad26.COV2.S at low or high dose, single or two shots; about 5 received placebo; per-sample allocation not given. After the first vaccine or placebo injection, samples were drawn on day 63.

This sequence originates from a person aged 18 to 59 who received the Ad26.COV2.S COVID-19 vaccine or a placebo. This sequence joins TRBV4-2 and TRBJ2-5; weak D call: TRBD2 (6 bases). Sequenced material: peripheral blood, taken in a trial of Ad26.COV2.S vaccine versus placebo. CDR3 sequence (DNA): TGTGCCAGCAGCCGGGGGGACCAAGAGACCCAGTACTTC. Protein sequence: CASSRGDQETQYF.